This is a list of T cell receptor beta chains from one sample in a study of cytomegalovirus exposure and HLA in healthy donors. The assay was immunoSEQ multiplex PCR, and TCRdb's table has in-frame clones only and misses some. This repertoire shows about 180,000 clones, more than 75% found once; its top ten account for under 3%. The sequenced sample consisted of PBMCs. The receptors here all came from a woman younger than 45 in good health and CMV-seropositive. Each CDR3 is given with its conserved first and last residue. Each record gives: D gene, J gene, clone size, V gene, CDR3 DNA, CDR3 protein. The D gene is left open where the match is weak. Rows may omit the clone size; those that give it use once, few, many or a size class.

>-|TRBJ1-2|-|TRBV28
TGTGCCAGCAGTCTTCAGGGTTATGGCTACACCTTC
CASSLQGYGYTF
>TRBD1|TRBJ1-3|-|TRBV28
TGTGCCAGCAGGACCGGGACAGGGGGAAACACCATATATTTT
CASRTGTGGNTIYF
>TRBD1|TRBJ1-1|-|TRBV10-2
TGCGCCAGCAGTTCTACAGGGGGGACTGAAGCTTTCTTT
CASSSTGGTEAFF
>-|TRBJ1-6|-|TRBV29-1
TGCAGCGTTGAAGAGCGTAGCTCCTATAATTCACCCCTCCACTTT
CSVEERSSYNSPLHF
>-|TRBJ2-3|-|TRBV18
TGTGCCAGCTCACCCCCCACTGACTATTTCCCTACGCAGTATTTT
CASSPPTDYFPTQYF
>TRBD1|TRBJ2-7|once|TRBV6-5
TGTGCCAGCAGGCAGACAGGGATGCCCACTTACGAGCAGTACTTC
CASRQTGMPTYEQYF
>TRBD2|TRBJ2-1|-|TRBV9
TGTGCCAGCAGCACCGAGGGCGGGAGCGGGGTGGACAATGAGCAGTTCTTC
CASSTEGGSGVDNEQFF
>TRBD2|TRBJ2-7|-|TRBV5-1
TGCGCCAGCAGCTTGGCCGGGGCGAGCGGGATTGACGAGCAGTACTTC
CASSLAGASGIDEQYF
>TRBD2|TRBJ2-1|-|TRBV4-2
TGTGCCAGCAGCCAAGACGGACTAGCGGGGGGGGGCGATGAGCAGTTCTTC
CASSQDGLAGGGDEQFF
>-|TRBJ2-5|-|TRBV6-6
TGTGCCAGCAGTAAACAGGGAAACCAAGAGACCCAGTACTTC
CASSKQGNQETQYF